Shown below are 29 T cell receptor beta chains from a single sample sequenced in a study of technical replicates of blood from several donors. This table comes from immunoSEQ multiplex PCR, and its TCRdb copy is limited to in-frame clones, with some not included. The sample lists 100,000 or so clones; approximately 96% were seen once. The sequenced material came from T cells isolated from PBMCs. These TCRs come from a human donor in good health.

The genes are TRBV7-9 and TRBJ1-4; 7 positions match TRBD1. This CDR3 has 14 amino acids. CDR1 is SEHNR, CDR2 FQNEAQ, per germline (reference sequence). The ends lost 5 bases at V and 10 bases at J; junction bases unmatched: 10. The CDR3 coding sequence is TGTGCCAGCAGCCCGCTGTCAGGGGGAGGAAAACTGTTTTTT. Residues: CASSPLSGGGKLFF.

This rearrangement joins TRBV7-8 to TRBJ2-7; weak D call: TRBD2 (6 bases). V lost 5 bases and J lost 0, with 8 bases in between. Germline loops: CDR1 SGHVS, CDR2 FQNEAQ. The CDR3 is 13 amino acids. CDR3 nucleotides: TGTGCCAGCAGCGACGGGAGCTCCTACGAGCAGTACTTC. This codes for CASSDGSSYEQYF.

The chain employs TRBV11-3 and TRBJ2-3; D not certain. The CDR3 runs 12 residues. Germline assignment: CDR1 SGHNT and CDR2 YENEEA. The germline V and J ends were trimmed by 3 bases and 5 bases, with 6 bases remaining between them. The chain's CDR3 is CASSLNGDTQYF. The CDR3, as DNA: TGTGCCAGCAGCTTGAACGGAGATACGCAGTATTTT. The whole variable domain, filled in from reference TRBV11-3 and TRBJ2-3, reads EAGVVQSPRYKIIEKKQPVAFWCNPISGHNTLYWYLQNLGQGPELLIRYENEEAVDDSQLPKDRFSAERLKGVDSTLKIQPAELGDSAVYLCASSLNGDTQYFGPGTRLTVL.

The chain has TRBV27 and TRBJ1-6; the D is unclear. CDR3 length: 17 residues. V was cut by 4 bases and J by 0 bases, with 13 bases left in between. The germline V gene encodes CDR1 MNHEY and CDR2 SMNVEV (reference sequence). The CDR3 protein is CASSSLRDSSYNSPLHF. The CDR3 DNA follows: TGTGCCAGCAGTTCACTCCGGGATAGCTCCTATAATTCACCCCTCCACTTT.

The CDR3 is CASSPRTVSSYEQYF. Here the CDR3 DNA reads TGCGCCAGCAGCCCCCGGACTGTGAGCTCCTACGAGCAGTACTTC. The chain is built from TRBV5-1 and TRBJ2-5; D perhaps matches TRBD2 (5 bases). The J call is uncertain, as TRBJ2-7 better fits the DNA end. From germline, CDR1 is SGHRS and CDR2 YFSETQ. This CDR3 is built from 15 residues.

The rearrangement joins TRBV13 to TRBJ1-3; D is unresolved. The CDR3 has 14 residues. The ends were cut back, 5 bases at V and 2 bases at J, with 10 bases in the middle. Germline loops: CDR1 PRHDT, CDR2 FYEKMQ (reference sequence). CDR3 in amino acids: CASSLLGAGNTIYF. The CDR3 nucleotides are TGTGCCAGCAGCCTCCTTGGAGCTGGAAACACCATATATTTT.

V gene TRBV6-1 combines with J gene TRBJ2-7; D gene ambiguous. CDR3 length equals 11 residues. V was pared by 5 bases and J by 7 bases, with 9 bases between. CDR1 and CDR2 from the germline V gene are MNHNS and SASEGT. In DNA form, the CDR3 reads TGTGCCAGCAGTCTTCAGTGGGAGCAGTACTTC. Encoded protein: CASSLQWEQYF.

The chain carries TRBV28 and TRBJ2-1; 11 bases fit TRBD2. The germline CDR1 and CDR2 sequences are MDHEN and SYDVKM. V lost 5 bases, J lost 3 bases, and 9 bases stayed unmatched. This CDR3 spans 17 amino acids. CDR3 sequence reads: CASSLSSGRWDYNEQFF. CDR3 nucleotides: TGTGCCAGCAGTCTCTCTAGCGGGAGGTGGGACTACAATGAGCAGTTCTTC. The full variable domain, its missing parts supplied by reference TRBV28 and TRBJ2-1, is DVKVTQSSRYLVKRTGEKVFLECVQDMDHENMFWYRQDPGLGLRLIYFSYDVKMKEKGDIPEGYSVSREKKERFSLILESASTNQTSMYLCASSLSSGRWDYNEQFFGPGTRLTVL.

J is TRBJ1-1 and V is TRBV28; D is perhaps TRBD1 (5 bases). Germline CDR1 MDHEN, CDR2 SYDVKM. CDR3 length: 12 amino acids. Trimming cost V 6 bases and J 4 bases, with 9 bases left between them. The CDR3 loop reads CASRERGTEAFF. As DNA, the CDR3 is TGTGCCAGCAGGGAAAGGGGCACTGAAGCTTTCTTT.

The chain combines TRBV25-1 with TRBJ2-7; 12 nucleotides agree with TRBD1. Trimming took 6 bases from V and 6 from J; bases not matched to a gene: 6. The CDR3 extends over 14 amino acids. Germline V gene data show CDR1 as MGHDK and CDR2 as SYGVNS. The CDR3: CASRAGTGGGEQYF. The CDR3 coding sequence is TGTGCCAGCAGGGCCGGGACAGGGGGCGGCGAGCAGTACTTC.

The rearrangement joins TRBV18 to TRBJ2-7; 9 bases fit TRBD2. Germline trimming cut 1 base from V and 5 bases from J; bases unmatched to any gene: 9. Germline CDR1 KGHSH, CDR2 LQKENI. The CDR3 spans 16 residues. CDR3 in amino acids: CASSPLAGEGSDEQYF. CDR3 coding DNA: TGTGCCAGCTCACCACTAGCGGGAGAGGGTTCGGACGAGCAGTACTTC.

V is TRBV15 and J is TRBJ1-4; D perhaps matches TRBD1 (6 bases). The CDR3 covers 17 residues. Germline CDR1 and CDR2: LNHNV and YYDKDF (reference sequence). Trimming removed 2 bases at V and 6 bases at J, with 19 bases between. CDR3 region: CATSRRPSKDRHEKLFF. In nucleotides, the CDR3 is TGTGCCACCAGCAGACGTCCATCAAAGGACAGACATGAAAAACTGTTTTTT.

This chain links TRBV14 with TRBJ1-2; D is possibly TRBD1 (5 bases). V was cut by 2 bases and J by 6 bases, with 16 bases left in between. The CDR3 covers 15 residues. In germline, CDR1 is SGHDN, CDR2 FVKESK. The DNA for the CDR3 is TGTGCCAGCAGCCAAACTTTGCGGGGGATAGATGGCTACACCTTC. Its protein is CASSQTLRGIDGYTF.

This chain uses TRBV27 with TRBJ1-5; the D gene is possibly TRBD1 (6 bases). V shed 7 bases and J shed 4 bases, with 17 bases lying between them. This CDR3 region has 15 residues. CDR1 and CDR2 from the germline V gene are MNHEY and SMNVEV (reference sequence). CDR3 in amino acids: CASTPRGLGNQPQHF. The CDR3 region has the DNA TGTGCCAGCACTCCGAGGGGGTTGGGAAATCAGCCCCAGCATTTT.

The CDR3 nucleotides are TGTGCCAGCAGCGAGACCCGGGACAGGCCTGGCTACACCTTC. As protein: CASSETRDRPGYTF. The V call is TRBV9, the J call TRBJ1-2; the match to TRBD1 covers 8 bases. J was trimmed by 7 bases and V by 3 bases; bases with no gene match: 8. Germline assignment: CDR1 SGDLS and CDR2 YYNGEE. This CDR3 has 14 amino acids.

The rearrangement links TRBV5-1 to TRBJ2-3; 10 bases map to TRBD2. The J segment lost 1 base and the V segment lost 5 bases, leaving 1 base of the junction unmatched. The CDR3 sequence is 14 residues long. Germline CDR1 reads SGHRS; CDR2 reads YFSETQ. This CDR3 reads CASRLAGGTDTQYF. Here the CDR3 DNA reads TGCGCCAGCAGGCTAGCGGGGGGCACAGATACGCAGTATTTT.

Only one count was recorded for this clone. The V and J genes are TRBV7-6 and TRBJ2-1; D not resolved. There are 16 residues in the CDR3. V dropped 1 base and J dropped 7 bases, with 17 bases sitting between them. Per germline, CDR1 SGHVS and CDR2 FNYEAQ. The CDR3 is CASSLVRGESRNEQFF. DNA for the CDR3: TGTGCCAGCAGCTTAGTCAGAGGCGAGTCTAGGAATGAGCAGTTCTTC.

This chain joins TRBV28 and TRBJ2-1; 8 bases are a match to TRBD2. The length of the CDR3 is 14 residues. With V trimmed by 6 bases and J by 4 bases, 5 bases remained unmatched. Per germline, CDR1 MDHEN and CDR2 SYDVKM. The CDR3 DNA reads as TGTGCCAGCAGCCTGGGACTAGGGTACAATGAGCAGTTCTTC. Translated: CASSLGLGYNEQFF.

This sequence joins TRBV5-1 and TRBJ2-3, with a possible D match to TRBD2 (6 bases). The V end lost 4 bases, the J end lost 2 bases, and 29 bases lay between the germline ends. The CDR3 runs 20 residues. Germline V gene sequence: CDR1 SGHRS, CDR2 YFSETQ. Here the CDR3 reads CASSPPSQVTNWRDTDTQYF. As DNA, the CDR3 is TGCGCCAGCAGCCCCCCCTCCCAAGTGACCAACTGGAGGGACACAGATACGCAGTATTTT.

The chain's CDR3 is CASRSLTGAGELFF. DNA for the CDR3: TGTGCCAGCAGAAGCTTGACAGGGGCCGGGGAGCTGTTTTTT. The V and J genes are TRBV6-5 and TRBJ2-2; TRBD1 aligns across 8 bases. This CDR3 spans 14 amino acids. The germline CDR1 and CDR2 sequences are MNHEY and SVGAGI. V lost 6 bases to trimming and J lost 6 bases; unmatched junction nucleotides: 6.

The DNA for the CDR3 is TGTGCCAGCAGCCAAGAGGGGCTCGTGCAGTATTTT. As protein: CASSQEGLVQYF. The chain links TRBV4-2 to TRBJ2-3, with D possibly matching TRBD1 (5 bases). The germline gives CDR1 LGHNA, CDR2 YNFKEQ. V was cut by 0 bases and J by 11 bases, with 9 bases left in between. The CDR3 has 12 residues.

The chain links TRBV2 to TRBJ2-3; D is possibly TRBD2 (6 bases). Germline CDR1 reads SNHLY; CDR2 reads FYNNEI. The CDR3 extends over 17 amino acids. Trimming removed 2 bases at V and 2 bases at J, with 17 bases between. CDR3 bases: TGTGCCAGCAGTGAAATGATGGGGGGTCTTAACACAGATACGCAGTATTTT. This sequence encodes CASSEMMGGLNTDTQYF.

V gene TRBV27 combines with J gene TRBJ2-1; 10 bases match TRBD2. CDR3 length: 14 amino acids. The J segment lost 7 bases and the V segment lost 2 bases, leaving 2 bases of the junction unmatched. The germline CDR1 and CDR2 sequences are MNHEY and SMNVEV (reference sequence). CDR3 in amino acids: CASSLRAGGNEQFF. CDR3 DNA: TGTGCCAGCAGTTTAAGAGCGGGGGGGAATGAGCAGTTCTTC.

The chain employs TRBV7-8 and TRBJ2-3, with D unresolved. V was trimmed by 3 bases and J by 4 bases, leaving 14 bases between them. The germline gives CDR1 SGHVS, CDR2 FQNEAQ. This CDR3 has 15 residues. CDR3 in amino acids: CASSFEAGIADTQYF. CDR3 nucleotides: TGTGCCAGCAGCTTTGAAGCAGGTATTGCAGATACGCAGTATTTT.

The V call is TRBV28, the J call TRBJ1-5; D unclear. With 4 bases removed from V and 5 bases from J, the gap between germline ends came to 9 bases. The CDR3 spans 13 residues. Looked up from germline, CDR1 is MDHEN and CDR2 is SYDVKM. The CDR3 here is CASSYGVDQPQHF. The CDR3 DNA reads TGTGCCAGCAGTTACGGGGTCGATCAGCCCCAGCATTTT. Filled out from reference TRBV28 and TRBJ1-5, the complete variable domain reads DVKVTQSSRYLVKRTGEKVFLECVQDMDHENMFWYRQDPGLGLRLIYFSYDVKMKEKGDIPEGYSVSREKKERFSLILESASTNQTSMYLCASSYGVDQPQHFGDGTRLSIL.

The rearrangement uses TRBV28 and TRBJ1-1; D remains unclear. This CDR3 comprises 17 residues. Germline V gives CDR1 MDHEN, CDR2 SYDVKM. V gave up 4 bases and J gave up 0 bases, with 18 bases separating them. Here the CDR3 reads CASSSPYSGEVNTEAFF. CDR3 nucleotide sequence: TGTGCCAGCAGTTCCCCCTATAGTGGGGAGGTGAACACTGAAGCTTTCTTT.

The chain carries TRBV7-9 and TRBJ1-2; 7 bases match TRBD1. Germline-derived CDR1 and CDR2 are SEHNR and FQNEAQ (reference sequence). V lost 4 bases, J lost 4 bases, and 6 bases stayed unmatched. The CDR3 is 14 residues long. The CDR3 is CASSSDRVFYGYTF. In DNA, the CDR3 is TGTGCCAGCAGCTCCGACAGGGTCTTCTATGGCTACACCTTC.

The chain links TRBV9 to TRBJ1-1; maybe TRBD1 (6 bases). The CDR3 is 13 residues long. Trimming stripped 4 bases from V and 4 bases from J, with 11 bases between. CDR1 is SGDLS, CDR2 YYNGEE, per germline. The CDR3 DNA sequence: TGTGCCAGCAGCACCGAAGGGGGCACTGAAGCTTTCTTT. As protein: CASSTEGGTEAFF.

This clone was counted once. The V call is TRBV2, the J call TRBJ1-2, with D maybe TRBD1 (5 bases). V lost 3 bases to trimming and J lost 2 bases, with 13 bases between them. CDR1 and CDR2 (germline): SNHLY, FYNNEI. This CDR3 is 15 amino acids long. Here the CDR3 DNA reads TGTGCCAGCAGTGATGGGGCAGGGCAGAACTATGGCTACACCTTC. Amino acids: CASSDGAGQNYGYTF.